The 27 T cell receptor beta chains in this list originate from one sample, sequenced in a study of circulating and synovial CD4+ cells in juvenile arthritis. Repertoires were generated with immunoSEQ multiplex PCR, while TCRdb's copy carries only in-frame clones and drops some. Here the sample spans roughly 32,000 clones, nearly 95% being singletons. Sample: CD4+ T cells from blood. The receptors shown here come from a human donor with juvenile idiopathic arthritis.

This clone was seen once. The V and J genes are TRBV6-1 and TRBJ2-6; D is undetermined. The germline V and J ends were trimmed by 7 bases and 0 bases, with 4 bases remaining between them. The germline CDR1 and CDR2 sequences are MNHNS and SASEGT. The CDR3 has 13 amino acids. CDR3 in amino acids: CASKHSGANVLTF. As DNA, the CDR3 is TGTGCCAGCAAACACTCTGGGGCCAACGTCCTGACTTTC.

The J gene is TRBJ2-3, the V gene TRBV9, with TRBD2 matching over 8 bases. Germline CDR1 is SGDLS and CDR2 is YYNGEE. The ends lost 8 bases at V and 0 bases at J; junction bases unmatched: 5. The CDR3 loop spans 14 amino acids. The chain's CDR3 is CASREGASTDTQYF. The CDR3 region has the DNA TGTGCCAGTCGGGAGGGAGCCAGCACAGATACGCAGTATTTT.

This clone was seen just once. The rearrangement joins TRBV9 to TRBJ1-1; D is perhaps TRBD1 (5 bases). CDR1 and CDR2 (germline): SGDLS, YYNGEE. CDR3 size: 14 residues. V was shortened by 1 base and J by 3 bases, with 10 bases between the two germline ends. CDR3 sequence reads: CASSVRGGDTEAFF. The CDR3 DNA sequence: TGTGCCAGCAGCGTACGGGGGGGGGACACTGAAGCTTTCTTT.

CDR3 in amino acids: CASSVVLEGSGNTIYF. The DNA for the CDR3 is TGTGCCAGCAGTGTAGTCTTGGAGGGCTCTGGAAACACCATATATTTT. The rearrangement links TRBV6-1 to TRBJ1-3; D uncertain. Trimming left V 4 bases short and J 0 bases short, with 13 bases between. In germline, CDR1 is MNHNS, CDR2 SASEGT. The length of the CDR3 is 16 residues.

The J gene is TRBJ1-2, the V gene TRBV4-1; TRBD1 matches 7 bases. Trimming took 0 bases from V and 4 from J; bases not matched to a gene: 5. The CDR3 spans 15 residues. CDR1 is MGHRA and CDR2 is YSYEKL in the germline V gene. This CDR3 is CASSQERGLTYGYTF. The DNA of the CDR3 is TGCGCCAGCAGCCAAGAGAGGGGGCTCACCTATGGCTACACCTTC.

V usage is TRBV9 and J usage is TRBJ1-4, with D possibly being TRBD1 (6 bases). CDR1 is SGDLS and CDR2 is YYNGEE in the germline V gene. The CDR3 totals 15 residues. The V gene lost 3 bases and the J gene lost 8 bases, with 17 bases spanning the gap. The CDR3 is CASSAGTGFGEKLFF. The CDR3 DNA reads TGTGCCAGCAGCGCTGGTACAGGGTTTGGGGAAAAACTGTTTTTT.

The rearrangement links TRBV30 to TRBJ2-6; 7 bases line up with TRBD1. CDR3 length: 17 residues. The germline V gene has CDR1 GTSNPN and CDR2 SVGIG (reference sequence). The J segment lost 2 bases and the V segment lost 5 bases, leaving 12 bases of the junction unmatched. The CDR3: CAWARDSDFTGANVLTF. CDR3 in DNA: TGTGCCTGGGCAAGGGACAGTGACTTTACTGGGGCCAACGTCCTGACTTTC.

DNA for the CDR3: TGTGCCAGCAGTTTAGGGGGACAGGGAACAGATACGCAGTATTTT. As protein: CASSLGGQGTDTQYF. This chain connects TRBV28 to TRBJ2-3; TRBD1 agrees at 9 bases. V gave up 2 bases and J gave up 3 bases; unmatched junction bases: 3. In germline, CDR1 is MDHEN, CDR2 SYDVKM. The CDR3 is 15 residues long.

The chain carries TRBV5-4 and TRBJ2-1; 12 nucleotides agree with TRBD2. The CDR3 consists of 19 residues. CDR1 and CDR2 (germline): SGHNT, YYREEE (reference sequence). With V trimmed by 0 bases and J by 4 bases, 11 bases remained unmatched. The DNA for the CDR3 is TGTGCCAGCAGCTTGGTTGGGGCTAGCGGGGGGGCTTGGTACAATGAGCAGTTCTTC. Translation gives CASSLVGASGGAWYNEQFF.

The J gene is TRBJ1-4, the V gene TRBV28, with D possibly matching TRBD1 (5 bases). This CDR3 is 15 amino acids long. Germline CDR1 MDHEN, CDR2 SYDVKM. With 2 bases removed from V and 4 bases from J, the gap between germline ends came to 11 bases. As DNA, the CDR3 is TGTGCCAGCAGTTTAGCAGGGTCGCTTAATGAAAAACTGTTTTTT. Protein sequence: CASSLAGSLNEKLFF.

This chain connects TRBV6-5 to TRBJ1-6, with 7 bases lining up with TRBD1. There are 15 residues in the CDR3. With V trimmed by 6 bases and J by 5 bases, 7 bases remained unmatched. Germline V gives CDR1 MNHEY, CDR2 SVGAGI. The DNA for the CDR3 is TGTGCCAGCAGCTCCGGGACAGTCAATAATTCACCCCTCCACTTT. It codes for CASSSGTVNNSPLHF.

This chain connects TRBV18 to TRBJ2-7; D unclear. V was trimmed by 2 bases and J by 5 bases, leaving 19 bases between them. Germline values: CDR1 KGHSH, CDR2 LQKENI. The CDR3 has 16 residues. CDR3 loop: CASSPATGATYNEQYF. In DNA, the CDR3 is TGTGCCAGCTCACCAGCGACCGGAGCGACTTACAACGAGCAGTACTTC.

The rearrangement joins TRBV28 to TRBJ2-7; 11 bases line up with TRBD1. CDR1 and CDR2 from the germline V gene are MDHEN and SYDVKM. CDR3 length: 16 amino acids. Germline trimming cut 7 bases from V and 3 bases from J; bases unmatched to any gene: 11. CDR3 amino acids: CASKSPPGQGGYEQYF. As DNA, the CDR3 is TGTGCCAGCAAGTCTCCCCCGGGACAGGGGGGCTACGAGCAGTACTTC.

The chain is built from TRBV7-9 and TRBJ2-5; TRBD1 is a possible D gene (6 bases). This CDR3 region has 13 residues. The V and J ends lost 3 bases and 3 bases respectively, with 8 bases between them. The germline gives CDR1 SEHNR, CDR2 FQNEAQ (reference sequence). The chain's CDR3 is CASSLTGEETQYF. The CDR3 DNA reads TGTGCCAGCAGCTTGACAGGTGAAGAGACCCAGTACTTC. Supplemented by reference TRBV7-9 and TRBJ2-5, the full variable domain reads DTGVSQNPRHKITKRGQNVTFRCDPISEHNRLYWYRQTLGQGPEFLTYFQNEAQLEKSRLLSDRFSAERPKGSFSTLEIQRTEQGDSAMYLCASSLTGEETQYFGPGTRLLVL.

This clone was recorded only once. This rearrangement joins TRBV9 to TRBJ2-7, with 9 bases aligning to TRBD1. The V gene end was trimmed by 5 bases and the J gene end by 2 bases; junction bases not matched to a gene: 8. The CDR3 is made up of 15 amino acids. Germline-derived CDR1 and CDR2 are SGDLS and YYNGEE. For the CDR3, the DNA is TGTGCCAGCAGTGGGGCGACAGGGGGAACCTACGAGCAGTACTTC. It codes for CASSGATGGTYEQYF.

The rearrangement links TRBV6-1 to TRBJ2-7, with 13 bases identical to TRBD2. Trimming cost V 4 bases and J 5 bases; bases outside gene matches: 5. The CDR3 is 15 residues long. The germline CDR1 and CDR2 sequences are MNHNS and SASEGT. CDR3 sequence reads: CASSVETSGRNEQYF. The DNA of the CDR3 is TGTGCCAGCAGTGTCGAGACTAGCGGGAGGAACGAGCAGTACTTC.

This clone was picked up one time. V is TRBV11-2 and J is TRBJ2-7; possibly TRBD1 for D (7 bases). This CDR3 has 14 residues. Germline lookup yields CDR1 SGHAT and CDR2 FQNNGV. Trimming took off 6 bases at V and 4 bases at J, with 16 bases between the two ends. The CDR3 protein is CASRFQGGLYEQYF. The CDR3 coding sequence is TGTGCCAGCAGATTCCAGGGGGGTTTATACGAGCAGTACTTC.

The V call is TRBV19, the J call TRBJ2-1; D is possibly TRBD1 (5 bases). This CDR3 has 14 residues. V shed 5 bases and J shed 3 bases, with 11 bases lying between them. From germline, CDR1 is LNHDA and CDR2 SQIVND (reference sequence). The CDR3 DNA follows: TGTGCCAGTAGTCCGGACATATACTACAATGAGCAGTTCTTC. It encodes CASSPDIYYNEQFF.

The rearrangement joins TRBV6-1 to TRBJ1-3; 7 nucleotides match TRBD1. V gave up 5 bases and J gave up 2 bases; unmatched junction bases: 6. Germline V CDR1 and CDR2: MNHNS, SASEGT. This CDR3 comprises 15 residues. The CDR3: CASSLGTGAGNTIYF. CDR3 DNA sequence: TGTGCCAGCAGTCTGGGAACAGGGGCTGGAAACACCATATATTTT.

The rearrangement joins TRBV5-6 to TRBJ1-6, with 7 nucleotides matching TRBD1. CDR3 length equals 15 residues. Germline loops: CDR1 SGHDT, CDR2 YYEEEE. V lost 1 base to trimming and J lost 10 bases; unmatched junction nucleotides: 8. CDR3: CASSLSGTAWSPLHF. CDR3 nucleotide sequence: TGTGCCAGCAGCTTGTCGGGGACAGCGTGGTCACCCCTCCACTTT.

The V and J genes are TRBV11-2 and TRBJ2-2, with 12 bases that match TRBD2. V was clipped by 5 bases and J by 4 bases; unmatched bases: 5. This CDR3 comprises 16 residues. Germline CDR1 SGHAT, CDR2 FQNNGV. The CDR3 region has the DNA TGTGCCAGCAGCCTTTCTAGCGGGAGGGCCACCGGGGAGCTGTTTTTT. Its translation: CASSLSSGRATGELFF.

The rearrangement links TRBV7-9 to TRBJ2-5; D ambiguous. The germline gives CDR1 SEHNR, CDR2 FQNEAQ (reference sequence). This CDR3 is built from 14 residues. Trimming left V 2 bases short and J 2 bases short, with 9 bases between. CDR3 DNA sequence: TGTGCCAGCAGCTTACAGTGGCAGCAAGAGACCCAGTACTTC. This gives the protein CASSLQWQQETQYF.

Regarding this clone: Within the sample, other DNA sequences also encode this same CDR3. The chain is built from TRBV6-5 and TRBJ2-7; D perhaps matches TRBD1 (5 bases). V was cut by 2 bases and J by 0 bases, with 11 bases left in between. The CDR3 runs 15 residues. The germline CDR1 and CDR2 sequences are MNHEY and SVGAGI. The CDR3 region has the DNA TGTGCCAGCAGTTACGGGCAGGGAAGCTCCTACGAGCAGTACTTC. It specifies CASSYGQGSSYEQYF.

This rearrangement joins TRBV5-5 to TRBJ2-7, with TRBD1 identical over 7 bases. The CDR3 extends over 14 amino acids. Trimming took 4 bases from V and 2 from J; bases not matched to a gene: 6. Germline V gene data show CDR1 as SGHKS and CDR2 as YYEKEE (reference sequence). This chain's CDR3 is CASSPPGQTYEQYF. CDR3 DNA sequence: TGTGCCAGCAGCCCGCCGGGACAGACCTACGAGCAGTACTTC.

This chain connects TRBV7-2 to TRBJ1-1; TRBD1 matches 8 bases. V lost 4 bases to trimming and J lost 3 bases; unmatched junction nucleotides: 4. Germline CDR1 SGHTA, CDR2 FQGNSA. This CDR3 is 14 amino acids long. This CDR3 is CASSSRQGYTEAFF. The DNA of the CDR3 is TGTGCCAGCAGCTCCCGACAGGGGTACACTGAAGCTTTCTTT.

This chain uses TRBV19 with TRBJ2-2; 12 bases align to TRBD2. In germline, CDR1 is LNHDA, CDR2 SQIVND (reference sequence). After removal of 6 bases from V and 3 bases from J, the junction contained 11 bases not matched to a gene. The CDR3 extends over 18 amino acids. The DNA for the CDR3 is TGTGCCAGTAGGAGACGACTAGCGGGAGTGGGCCACACCGGGGAGCTGTTTTTT. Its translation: CASRRRLAGVGHTGELFF. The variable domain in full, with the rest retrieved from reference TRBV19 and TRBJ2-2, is DGGITQSPKYLFRKEGQNVTLSCEQNLNHDAMYWYRQDPGQGLRLIYYSQIVNDFQKGDIAEGYSVSREKKESFPLTVTSAQKNPTAFYLCASRRRLAGVGHTGELFFGEGSRLTVL.

CDR3 region: CASSQGQGREKLFF. CDR3 in DNA: TGTGCCAGCAGCCAAGGACAGGGACGTGAAAAACTGTTTTTT. The chain uses TRBV7-9 and TRBJ1-4; 8 bases map to TRBD1. Unmatched junction bases numbered 6, after V lost 5 bases and J lost 7 bases. The CDR3 loop spans 14 amino acids. CDR1 and CDR2 (germline): SEHNR, FQNEAQ (reference sequence).